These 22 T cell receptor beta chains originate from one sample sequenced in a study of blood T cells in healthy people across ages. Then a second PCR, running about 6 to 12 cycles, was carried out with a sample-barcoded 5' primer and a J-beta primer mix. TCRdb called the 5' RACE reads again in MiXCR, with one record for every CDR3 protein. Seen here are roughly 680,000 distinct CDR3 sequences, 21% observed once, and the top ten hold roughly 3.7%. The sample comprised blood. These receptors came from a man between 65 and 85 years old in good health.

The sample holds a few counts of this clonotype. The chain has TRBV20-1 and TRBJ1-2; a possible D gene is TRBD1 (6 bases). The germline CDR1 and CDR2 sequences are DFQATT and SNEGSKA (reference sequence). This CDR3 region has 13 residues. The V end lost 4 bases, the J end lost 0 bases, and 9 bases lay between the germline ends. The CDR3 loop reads CSATGVPNYGYTF. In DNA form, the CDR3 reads TGCAGTGCTACAGGGGTCCCTAACTATGGCTACACCTTC.

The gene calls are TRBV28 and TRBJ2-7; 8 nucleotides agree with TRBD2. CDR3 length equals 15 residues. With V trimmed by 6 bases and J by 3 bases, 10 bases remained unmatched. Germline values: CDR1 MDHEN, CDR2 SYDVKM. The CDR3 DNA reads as TGTGCCAGCAGGTCACAGAGCGGGAGTCTCTACGAGCAGTACTTC. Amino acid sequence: CASRSQSGSLYEQYF.

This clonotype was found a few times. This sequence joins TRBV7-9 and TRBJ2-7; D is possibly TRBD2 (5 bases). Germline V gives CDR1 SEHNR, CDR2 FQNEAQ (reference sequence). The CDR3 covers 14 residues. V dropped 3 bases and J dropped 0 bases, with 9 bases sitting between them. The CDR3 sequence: CASSFLGLSYEQYF. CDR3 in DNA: TGTGCCAGCAGCTTCCTCGGACTCTCCTACGAGCAGTACTTC.

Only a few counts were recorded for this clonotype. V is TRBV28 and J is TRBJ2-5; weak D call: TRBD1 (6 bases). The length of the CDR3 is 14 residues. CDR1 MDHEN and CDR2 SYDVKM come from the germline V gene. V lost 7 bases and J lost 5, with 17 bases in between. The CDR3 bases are TGTGCCAGCATCAAAACAGGGTTGAGGGAGACCCAGTACTTC. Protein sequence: CASIKTGLRETQYF.

CDR3: CASSVSLAYQETQYF. As DNA, the CDR3 is TGTGCCAGCAGTGTATCTCTAGCATACCAAGAGACCCAGTACTTC. The V call is TRBV6-6, the J call TRBJ2-5; weak D call: TRBD2 (5 bases). CDR1 and CDR2 (germline): MNHNY, SVGAGI (reference sequence). V was cut by 5 bases and J by 0 bases, with 13 bases left in between. This CDR3 comprises 15 residues.

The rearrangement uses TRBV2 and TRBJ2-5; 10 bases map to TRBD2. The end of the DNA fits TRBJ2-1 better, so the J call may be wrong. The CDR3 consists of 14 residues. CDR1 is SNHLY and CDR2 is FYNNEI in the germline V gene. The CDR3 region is CASTSGRVDNEQFF. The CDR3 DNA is TGTGCCAGTACAAGCGGGAGGGTGGATAATGAGCAGTTCTTC.

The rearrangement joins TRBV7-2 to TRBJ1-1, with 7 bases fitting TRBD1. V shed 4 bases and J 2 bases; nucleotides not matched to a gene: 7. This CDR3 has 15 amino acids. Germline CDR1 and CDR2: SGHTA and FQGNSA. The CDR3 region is CASSYHGTANTEAFF. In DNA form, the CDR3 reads TGTGCCAGCAGCTACCACGGGACAGCCAACACTGAAGCTTTCTTT.

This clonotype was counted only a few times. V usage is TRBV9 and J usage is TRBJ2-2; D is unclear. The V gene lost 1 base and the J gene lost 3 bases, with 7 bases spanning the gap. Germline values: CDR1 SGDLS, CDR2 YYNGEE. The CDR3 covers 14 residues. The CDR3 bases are TGTGCCAGCAGCGTACTGGATTACACCGGGGAGCTGTTTTTT. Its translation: CASSVLDYTGELFF.

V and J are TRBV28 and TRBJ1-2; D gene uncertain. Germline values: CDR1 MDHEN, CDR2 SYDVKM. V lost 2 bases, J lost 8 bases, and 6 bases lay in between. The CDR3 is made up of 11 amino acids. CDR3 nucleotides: TGTGCCAGCAGTTTAACCGACGGCTACACCTTC. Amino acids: CASSLTDGYTF.

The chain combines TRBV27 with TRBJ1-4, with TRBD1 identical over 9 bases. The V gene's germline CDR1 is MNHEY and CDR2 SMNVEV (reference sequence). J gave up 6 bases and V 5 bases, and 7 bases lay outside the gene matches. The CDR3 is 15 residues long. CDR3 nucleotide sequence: TGTGCCAGCAGTGCGACCGGGACAGGGCATGAAAAACTGTTTTTT. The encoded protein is CASSATGTGHEKLFF.

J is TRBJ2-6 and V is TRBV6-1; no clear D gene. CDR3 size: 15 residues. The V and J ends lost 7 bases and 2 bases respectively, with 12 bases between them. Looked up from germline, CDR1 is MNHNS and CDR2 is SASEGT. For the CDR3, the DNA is TGTGCCAGCAAGGGCCTGTTAACTGGGGCCAACGTCCTGACTTTC. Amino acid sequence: CASKGLLTGANVLTF.

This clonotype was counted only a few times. The CDR3, as DNA: TGCAGTGCCCCCCCACAGGGGGCTAGCTACAATGAGCAGTTCTTC. Translated: CSAPPQGASYNEQFF. This chain joins TRBV20-1 and TRBJ2-1, with 9 bases lining up with TRBD1. The junction had 9 bases not matched to a gene; V was cut back by 6 bases and J by 3 bases. The CDR3 has 15 residues. The V gene's germline CDR1 is DFQATT and CDR2 SNEGSKA (reference sequence).

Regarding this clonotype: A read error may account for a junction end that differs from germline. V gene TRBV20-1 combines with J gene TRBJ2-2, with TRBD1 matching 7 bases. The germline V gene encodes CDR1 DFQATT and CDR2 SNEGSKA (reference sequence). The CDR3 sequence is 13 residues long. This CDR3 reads CSAEQGNAGELFF. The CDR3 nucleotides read TGCAGTGCTGAACAGGGGAACGCCGGGGAGCTGTTTTTT.

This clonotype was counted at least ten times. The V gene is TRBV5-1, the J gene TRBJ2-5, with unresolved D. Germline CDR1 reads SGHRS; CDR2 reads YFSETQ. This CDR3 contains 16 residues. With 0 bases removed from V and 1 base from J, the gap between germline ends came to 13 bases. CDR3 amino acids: CASSLAGLLTQETQYF. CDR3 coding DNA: TGCGCCAGCAGCTTGGCCGGGCTTCTCACCCAAGAGACCCAGTACTTC.

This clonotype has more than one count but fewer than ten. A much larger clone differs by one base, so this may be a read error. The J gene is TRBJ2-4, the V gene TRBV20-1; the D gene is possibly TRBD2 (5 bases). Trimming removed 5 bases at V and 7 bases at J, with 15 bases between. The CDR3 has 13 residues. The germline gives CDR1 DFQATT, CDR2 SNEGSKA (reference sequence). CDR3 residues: CSAEPGFANIQYF. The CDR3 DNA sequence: TGCAGTGCTGAACCGGGGTTCGCTAACATTCAGTACTTC.

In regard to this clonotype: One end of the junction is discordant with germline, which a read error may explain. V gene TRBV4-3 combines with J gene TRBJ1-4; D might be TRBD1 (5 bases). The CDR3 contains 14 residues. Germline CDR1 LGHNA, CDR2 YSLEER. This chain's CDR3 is CAGSQGLRAEKLFF. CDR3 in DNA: TGCGCCGGCAGCCAAGGCCTCAGGGCGGAAAAACTGTTTTTT.

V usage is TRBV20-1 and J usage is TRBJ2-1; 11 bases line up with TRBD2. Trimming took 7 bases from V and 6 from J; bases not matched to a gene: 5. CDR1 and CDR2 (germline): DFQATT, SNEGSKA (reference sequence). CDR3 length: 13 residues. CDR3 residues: CSVLTSGVNEQFF. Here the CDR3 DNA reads TGCAGTGTCCTGACTAGCGGGGTCAATGAGCAGTTCTTC.

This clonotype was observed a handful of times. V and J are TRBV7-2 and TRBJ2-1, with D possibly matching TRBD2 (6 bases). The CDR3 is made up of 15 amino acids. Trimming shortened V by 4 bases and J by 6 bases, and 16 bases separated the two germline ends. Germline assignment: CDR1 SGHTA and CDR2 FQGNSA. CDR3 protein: CASSSWDWGINEQFF. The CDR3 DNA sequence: TGTGCCAGCAGCTCCTGGGACTGGGGAATCAATGAGCAGTTCTTC.

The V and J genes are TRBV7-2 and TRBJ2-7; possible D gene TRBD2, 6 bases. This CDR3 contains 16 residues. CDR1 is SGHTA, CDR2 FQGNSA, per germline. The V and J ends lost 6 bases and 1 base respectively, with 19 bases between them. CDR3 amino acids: CASSFPLREVSYEQYF. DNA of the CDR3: TGTGCCAGCAGTTTCCCCTTGAGGGAGGTTTCCTACGAGCAGTACTTC.

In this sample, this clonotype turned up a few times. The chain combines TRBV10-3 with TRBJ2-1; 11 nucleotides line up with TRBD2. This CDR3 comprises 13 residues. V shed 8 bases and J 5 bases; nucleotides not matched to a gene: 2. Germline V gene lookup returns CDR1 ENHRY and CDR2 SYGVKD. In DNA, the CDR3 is TGTGCCATCCCTAGCGGGAGGAACAATGAGCAGTTCTTC. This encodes CAIPSGRNNEQFF.

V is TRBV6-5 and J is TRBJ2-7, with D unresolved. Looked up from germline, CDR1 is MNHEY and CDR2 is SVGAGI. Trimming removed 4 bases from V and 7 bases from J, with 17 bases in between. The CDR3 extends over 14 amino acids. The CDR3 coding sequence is TGTGCCAGCAGTTCGACGAGAACAATAGGGGAGCAGTACTTC. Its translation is CASSSTRTIGEQYF.

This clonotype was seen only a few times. CDR3: CASSQELRTSGSYEQYF. CDR3 nucleotide sequence: TGTGCCAGCAGCCAAGAGTTGAGGACTAGCGGGAGCTACGAGCAGTACTTC. The chain carries TRBV3-1 and TRBJ2-1; 13 positions agree with TRBD2. The J call may not be correct, given that the DNA end is closer to TRBJ2-7. Germline V lookup: CDR1 LGHDT, CDR2 YNNKEL (reference sequence). The CDR3 loop spans 17 amino acids.